This TCR beta chain was found in a study of naive and memory T cell subsets. Regarding the study as a whole: Naive repertoires, especially CD8, held a few larger clonotypes, possibly memory cells re-expressing CD45RA. Expression changes during T cell differentiation may affect RNA-based TCR counts.

This CDR3 contains 16 residues. CDR1 and CDR2 (germline): SQVTM, ANQGSEA. After removal of 5 bases from V and 2 bases from J, the junction contained 6 bases not matched to a gene. Four subsets defined by CD45RA and CD27 were sorted after CD3, CD4, CD8 and live/dead staining. An equimolar mix of two oligonucleotides served as the beta constant-region primer for TRBC1 and TRBC2. The ligated cDNA underwent four PCR rounds using SP2 and nested alpha and beta constant-region primers. TCRdb ran MiXCR on the UMI-ligation and nested PCR reads and lists one entry per CDR3 protein. The top ten hold roughly 0.63% of the sample, which has over 130,000 distinct CDR3 sequences, about 20% seen once. Worth noting for this clonotype: Its antigen remains unidentified.

Sequencing was carried out using naive CD8+ T cells from blood. The chain employs TRBV29-1 and TRBJ2-3; 14 nucleotides match TRBD2. This receptor was obtained from a human donor in good health. This CDR3 reads CSVSGTSGSNTDTQYF. The CDR3 nucleotides are TGCAGCGTTTCCGGGACTAGCGGGAGTAACACAGATACGCAGTATTTT.